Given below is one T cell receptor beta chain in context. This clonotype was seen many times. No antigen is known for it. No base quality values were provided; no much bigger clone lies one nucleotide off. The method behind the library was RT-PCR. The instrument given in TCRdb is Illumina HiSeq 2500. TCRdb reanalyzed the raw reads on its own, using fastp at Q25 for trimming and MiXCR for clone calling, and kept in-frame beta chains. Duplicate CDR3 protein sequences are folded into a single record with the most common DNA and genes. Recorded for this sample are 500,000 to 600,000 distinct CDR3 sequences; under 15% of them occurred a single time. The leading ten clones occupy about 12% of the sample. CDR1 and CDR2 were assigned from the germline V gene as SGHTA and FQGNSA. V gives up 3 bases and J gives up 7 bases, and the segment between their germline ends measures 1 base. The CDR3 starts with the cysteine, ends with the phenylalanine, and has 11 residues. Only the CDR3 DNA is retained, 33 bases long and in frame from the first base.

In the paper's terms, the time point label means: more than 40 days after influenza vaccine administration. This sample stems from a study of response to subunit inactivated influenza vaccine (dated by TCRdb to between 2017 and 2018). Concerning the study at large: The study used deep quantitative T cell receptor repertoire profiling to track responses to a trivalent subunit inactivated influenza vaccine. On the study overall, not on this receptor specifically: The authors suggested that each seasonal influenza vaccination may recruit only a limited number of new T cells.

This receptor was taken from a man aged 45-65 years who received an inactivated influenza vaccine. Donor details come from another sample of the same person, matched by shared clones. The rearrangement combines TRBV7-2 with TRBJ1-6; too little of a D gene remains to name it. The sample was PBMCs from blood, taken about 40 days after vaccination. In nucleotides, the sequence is TGTGCCAGCAGCTTCAATTCACCCCTCCACTTT. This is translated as CASSFNSPLHF.